One sample yielded the 2 T cell receptor beta chains listed below, sequenced in a study of blood T cell repertoires in COVID-19. The table came from immunoSEQ multiplex PCR; TCRdb's copy has only in-frame clones and leaves some out. The data show around 200,000 clones, over 75% seen once. What was sequenced was peripheral blood. All receptors derive from a man aged 45 to 65 with acute or convalescent COVID-19.

V is TRBV6-5 and J is TRBJ2-5, with 8 bases aligning to TRBD1. CDR3 length equals 15 residues. After removal of 10 bases from V and 1 base from J, the junction contained 11 bases not matched to a gene. The germline CDR1 and CDR2 sequences are MNHEY and SVGAGI. The CDR3 spells CATEPGQGGQETQYF. In DNA form, the CDR3 reads TGTGCCACCGAACCCGGACAGGGAGGCCAAGAGACCCAGTACTTC.

This clone was observed a single time. The V call is TRBV5-8, the J call TRBJ2-3; D might be TRBD1 (6 bases). The CDR3 spans 17 residues. The germline V gene encodes CDR1 SGHTS and CDR2 YDEGEE. V gave up 3 bases and J gave up 0 bases, with 17 bases separating them. CDR3 loop: CASSWGRTALSTDTQYF. The CDR3 DNA reads as TGTGCCAGCAGCTGGGGCCGGACAGCCCTTAGCACAGATACGCAGTATTTT.